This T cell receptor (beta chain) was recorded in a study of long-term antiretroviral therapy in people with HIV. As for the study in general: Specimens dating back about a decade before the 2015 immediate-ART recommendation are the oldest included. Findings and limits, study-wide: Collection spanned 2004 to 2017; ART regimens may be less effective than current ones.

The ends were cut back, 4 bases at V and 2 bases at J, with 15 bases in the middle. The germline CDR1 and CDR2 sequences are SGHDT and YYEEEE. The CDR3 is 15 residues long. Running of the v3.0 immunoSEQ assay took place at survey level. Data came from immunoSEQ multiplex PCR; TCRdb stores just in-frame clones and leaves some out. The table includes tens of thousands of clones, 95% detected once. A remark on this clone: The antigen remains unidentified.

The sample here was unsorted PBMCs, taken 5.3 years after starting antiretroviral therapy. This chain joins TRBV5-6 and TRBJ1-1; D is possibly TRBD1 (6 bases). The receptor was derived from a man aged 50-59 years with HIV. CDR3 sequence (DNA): TGTGCCAGCAGCCAAAACAGGGTGCTTAACACTGAAGCTTTCTTT. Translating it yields CASSQNRVLNTEAFF.